The 14 T cell receptor beta chains below were found in one sample sequenced in a study of T cells in Graves' hyperthyroidism and ophthalmopathy. The source material, RNA transcripts, was used to amplify TCR beta CDR3 regions. An initial round of RT-PCR targeting the TCR CDR3 relied on the HTBI primer set. TCRdb analysed the multiplex PCR reads with MiXCR anew, one entry per CDR3 protein. This table holds fewer than 550,000 distinct CDR3 sequences, approximately 25% found once. The sequencing sample was made of blood. These receptors were taken from a woman in her twenties or thirties with Graves' ophthalmopathy.

This clonotype was picked up a small number of times. A far larger clone is a single base away, which makes a read error likely. In this CDR3 the conserved last residue, phenylalanine or tryptophan, is missing, so a read error is likely. The chain links TRBV7-9 to TRBJ2-5; D is undetermined. The CDR3 loop spans 12 amino acids. Per the germline V gene, CDR1 is SEHNR and CDR2 is FQNEAQ (reference sequence). V lost 2 bases, J lost 2 bases, and 3 bases lay in between. The CDR3 protein is CASSLYQETQYS. The CDR3 nucleotides read TGTGCCAGCAGCTTATATCAAGAGACCCAGTACTCC.

Details on this clonotype: Since a much larger clone is just one base distant, this may be a read error. V gene TRBV12-3 or TRBV12-4 combines with J gene TRBJ2-7, with D tentatively TRBD1 or TRBD2 (5 bases each). The V end lost 4 bases, the J end lost 6 bases, and 13 bases lay between the germline ends. This CDR3 spans 13 amino acids. This chain's CDR3 is CASSYVVGGEQYF. The CDR3 DNA sequence: TGTGCCAGCAGTTACGTGGTTGGGGGCGAGCAGTACTTC.

The chain couples TRBV12-3 or TRBV12-4 to TRBJ1-5; TRBD1 might be the D (5 bases). The CDR3 has 15 residues. Trimming cost V 7 bases and J 0 bases, with 13 bases left between them. The CDR3 spells CASTQQDYSNQPQHF. The CDR3 bases are TGTGCCAGCACCCAACAGGATTATAGCAATCAGCCCCAGCATTTT.

The rearrangement uses TRBV20-1 and TRBJ1-6; D is unclear. V lost 1 base to trimming and J lost 6 bases, with 4 bases between them. The CDR3 is made up of 12 amino acids. Germline CDR1 reads DFQATT; CDR2 reads SNEGSKA (reference sequence). CDR3: CSARVSNSPLHF. CDR3 DNA sequence: TGCAGTGCTAGAGTTTCTAATTCACCCCTCCACTTT.

This clonotype appeared many times. The V call is TRBV11-3, the J call TRBJ2-5; the D gene could be TRBD1 or TRBD2 (5 bases each). Germline V lookup: CDR1 SGHNT, CDR2 YENEEA. V shed 1 base and J shed 5 bases, with 14 bases lying between them. There are 15 residues in the CDR3. This chain's CDR3 is CASSLGGGGEETQYF. CDR3 DNA: TGTGCCAGCAGCTTAGGAGGTGGGGGTGAGGAGACCCAGTACTTC.

This clonotype was detected only a few times. As DNA, the CDR3 is TGTGCCTGGGGGGAGCAGTACTTC. This sequence encodes CAWGEQYF. The rearrangement joins TRBV30 to TRBJ2-7, with unresolved D. Trimming removed 5 bases at V and 7 bases at J, with 3 bases between. Germline V gene lookup returns CDR1 GTSNPN and CDR2 SVGIG (reference sequence). This CDR3 has 8 residues.

This clonotype was detected ten times or more. This chain links TRBV7-2 with TRBJ2-7, with 10 bases fitting TRBD2. The CDR3 consists of 17 residues. V lost 1 base and J lost 0; bases outside the gene matches: 6. Germline CDR1 and CDR2: SGHTA and FQGNSA. The CDR3 loop is CASSLGELAGPSYEQYF. In DNA form, the CDR3 reads TGTGCCAGCAGCTTAGGTGAACTAGCGGGGCCCTCCTACGAGCAGTACTTC.

This chain uses TRBV12-3 or TRBV12-4 with TRBJ1-1; possibly TRBD1 for D (5 bases). Trimming removed 3 bases at V and 11 bases at J, with 10 bases between. CDR3 size: 11 residues. The CDR3 nucleotides are TGTGCCAGCAGTTTGGCAGGGTTGGCTTTCTTT. Translated: CASSLAGLAFF.

This clonotype was seen many times. This CDR3 reads CASSEQNTEAFF. CDR3 bases: TGTGCCAGCAGTGAGCAGAACACTGAAGCTTTCTTT. This chain uses TRBV2 with TRBJ1-1, with D hard to call. Looked up from germline, CDR1 is SNHLY and CDR2 is FYNNEI. CDR3 length equals 12 residues. Trimming shortened V by 3 bases and J by 1 base, and 3 bases separated the two germline ends.

There are a few counts of this clonotype. This rearrangement joins TRBV27 to TRBJ1-2; unclear D gene. V lost 3 bases and J lost 4, with 12 bases in between. The germline V gene encodes CDR1 MNHEY and CDR2 SMNVEV (reference sequence). The CDR3 consists of 14 residues. This CDR3 reads CASSLDGDGYGYTF. The CDR3 region has the DNA TGTGCCAGCAGTTTGGACGGGGATGGCTATGGCTACACCTTC.

In its sample, this clonotype was seen many times. The V and J genes are TRBV12-3 or TRBV12-4 and TRBJ2-7; no firm D call. The CDR3 runs 14 residues. Trimming took 6 bases from V and 2 from J, leaving 14 bases between them. The CDR3 DNA is TGTGCCAGCAGCCCCACGGCAGGCGCCTACGAGCAGTACTTC. As protein: CASSPTAGAYEQYF.

In this sample, this clonotype turned up many times. The chain is built from TRBV12-3 or TRBV12-4 and TRBJ2-3, with D possibly matching TRBD1 (7 bases). This CDR3 comprises 16 residues. The V and J ends lost 3 bases and 0 bases respectively, with 13 bases between them. The CDR3 is CASSLEGAASTDTQYF. DNA for the CDR3: TGTGCCAGCAGTTTGGAGGGGGCGGCTAGCACAGATACGCAGTATTTT.

At least ten counts were recorded for this clonotype. The V and J genes are TRBV11-2 and TRBJ1-2; no reliable D call. CDR1 SGHAT and CDR2 FQNNGV come from the germline V gene. V gave up 5 bases and J gave up 4 bases, with 11 bases separating them. There are 13 residues in the CDR3. The CDR3 DNA follows: TGTGCCAGCAGCCCCGGCGAGGGCTATGGCTACACCTTC. Its protein is CASSPGEGYGYTF.

The chain is built from TRBV3-1 and TRBJ2-7; no definite D call. This CDR3 is built from 14 residues. Germline-derived CDR1 and CDR2 are LGHDT and YNNKEL (reference sequence). The V gene lost 5 bases and the J gene lost 7 bases, with 18 bases spanning the gap. CDR3 protein: CASSYTDRFEEQYF. The CDR3 DNA follows: TGTGCCAGCAGCTATACCGACCGATTTGAGGAGCAGTACTTC.